These 32 T cell receptor beta chains share one sample of origin, sequenced in a study of shared clonotypes between healthy human individuals. Libraries were prepared by immunoSEQ multiplex PCR; TCRdb keeps only in-frame clonotypes and omits some of them. The sample lists some 2 million clones; roughly 95% were seen once. Sequences were obtained from naive CD4+ T cells sorted from blood. The subset was: CD45RA+ positively selected. The receptors derive from a man aged 18 to 30 in good health.

V is TRBV13 and J is TRBJ2-7; 9 nucleotides align to TRBD2. V gave up 0 bases and J gave up 2 bases; unmatched junction bases: 8. Germline CDR1 PRHDT, CDR2 FYEKMQ (reference sequence). The CDR3 contains 17 residues. The CDR3 nucleotides read TGTGCCAGCAGCTTAGGCGGTTCGGTAGCGGGGGCCTACGAGCAGTACTTC. Residues: CASSLGGSVAGAYEQYF.

V and J are TRBV6-5 and TRBJ2-2, with TRBD1 as a possible D gene (6 bases). Deletions cut 6 bases from V and 4 bases from J, with 12 bases between. The length of the CDR3 is 14 residues. Germline V gene data show CDR1 as MNHEY and CDR2 as SVGAGI. The CDR3 coding sequence is TGTGCCAGCAGGCGACAGGAGTTCACCGGGGAGCTGTTTTTT. This encodes CASRRQEFTGELFF.

This clone was picked up one time. The chain employs TRBV10-3 and TRBJ2-5, with D tentatively TRBD2 (5 bases). Trimming removed 11 bases from V and 4 bases from J, with 14 bases in between. Germline CDR1 and CDR2: ENHRY and SYGVKD. This CDR3 contains 12 residues. CDR3 in DNA: TGTGCCGCCTACCGGGAAGGAGAGACCCAGTACTTC. Translating gives CAAYREGETQYF.

In the case of this clone: Other DNA sequences in this sample translate to the same CDR3. This sequence joins TRBV5-1 and TRBJ2-3, with 8 bases matching TRBD2. V dropped 0 bases and J dropped 3; count of bases not matched to a gene: 3. This CDR3 has 15 residues. Germline V gives CDR1 SGHRS, CDR2 YFSETQ. The CDR3 is CASSLGSSGTDTQYF. CDR3 in DNA: TGCGCCAGCAGCTTGGGGTCTAGCGGGACAGATACGCAGTATTTT.

This clone was detected a few times. Other DNA sequences in the same sample also yield this CDR3. The chain couples TRBV7-6 to TRBJ2-7; 10 bases map to TRBD2. Trimming at V came to 3 bases and at J to 1 base, leaving 6 bases not matched to a gene. Germline V gene data show CDR1 as SGHVS and CDR2 as FNYEAQ. This CDR3 region has 16 residues. CDR3 nucleotides: TGTGCCAGCAGCTTTGGGCTAGCGGGAGAATCCTACGAGCAGTACTTC. Residues: CASSFGLAGESYEQYF.

The chain carries TRBV10-2 and TRBJ2-5; TRBD2 might be the D (6 bases). Looked up from germline, CDR1 is WSHSY and CDR2 is SAAADI. This CDR3 has 16 residues. V gave up 8 bases and J gave up 3 bases, with 22 bases separating them. The CDR3 nucleotides read TGCGCCAGCCTCGACTGGCGGGATGGGAAGAAAGAGACCCAGTACTTC. Translated: CASLDWRDGKKETQYF.

CDR3 nucleotide sequence: TGTGCCTGGGGACGTAAACCCGGGACAGGGTCGTTTGTTTACTTC. It translates to CAWGRKPGTGSFVYF. The V gene is TRBV30, the J gene TRBJ2-7, with 9 bases identical to TRBD1. The V gene's germline CDR1 is GTSNPN and CDR2 SVGIG (reference sequence). The CDR3 contains 15 residues. Losses at the gene ends were 5 bases for V and 13 bases for J; bases not matched to a gene: 21. The variable domain in full, completed from reference TRBV30 and TRBJ2-7, reads SQTIHQWPATLVQPVGSPLSLECTVEGTSNPNLYWYRQAAGRGLQLLFYSVGIGQISSEVPQNLSASRPQDRQFILSSKKLLLSDSGFYLCAWGRKPGTGSFVYFGPGTRLTVT.

To note about this clone: Additional DNA sequences in this sample encode the identical CDR3. The rearrangement joins TRBV20-1 to TRBJ2-5; D not resolved. CDR1 and CDR2 from the germline V gene are DFQATT and SNEGSKA (reference sequence). Trimming pared 5 bases from V and 1 base from J, leaving 2 bases between. CDR3 length: 10 residues. The CDR3 region is CSALQETQYF. CDR3 DNA sequence: TGCAGTGCTCTCCAAGAGACCCAGTACTTC.

The chain combines TRBV19 with TRBJ1-1; no reliable D call. Trimming took off 9 bases at V and 1 base at J, with 12 bases between the two ends. The CDR3 runs to 13 residues. Germline V lookup: CDR1 LNHDA, CDR2 SQIVND (reference sequence). CDR3 amino acids: CARDREGNTEAFF. Written as DNA, the CDR3 is TGTGCCAGGGATCGAGAGGGGAACACTGAAGCTTTCTTT.

This clone showed up just once. The chain links TRBV9 to TRBJ1-3; TRBD1 matches 7 bases. Germline CDR1 and CDR2: SGDLS and YYNGEE. The V gene end was trimmed by 4 bases and the J gene end by 4 bases; junction bases not matched to a gene: 11. The CDR3 loop spans 16 amino acids. The CDR3 DNA follows: TGTGCCAGCAGCCCCCTGTCACAGGGGTACGGAAACACCATATATTTT. This sequence encodes CASSPLSQGYGNTIYF.

This chain connects TRBV12-5 to TRBJ2-5, with 8 bases matching TRBD1. With 3 bases clipped from V and 1 base from J, the junction kept 4 bases outside the gene matches. The CDR3 is made up of 15 amino acids. Germline V CDR1 and CDR2: LGHNT, FRNRAP. The CDR3 is CASGLQGVIQETQYF. CDR3 DNA sequence: TGTGCTAGTGGTTTACAGGGGGTCATCCAAGAGACCCAGTACTTC.

On this clone itself: Other DNA sequences of this sample code for an identical CDR3. The chain links TRBV7-2 to TRBJ1-3, with TRBD1 matching 9 bases. Germline CDR1 reads SGHTA; CDR2 reads FQGNSA. This CDR3 is 13 amino acids long. The V and J ends lost 4 bases and 7 bases, in that order; junction bases with no gene match: 2. CDR3: CASSSGTGNTIYF. The CDR3 nucleotides read TGTGCCAGCAGCTCCGGGACAGGGAACACCATATATTTT.

This clone was observed once. The genes are TRBV19 and TRBJ2-5, with TRBD1 as a possible D gene (6 bases). Germline CDR1 is LNHDA and CDR2 is SQIVND (reference sequence). The CDR3 spans 13 residues. V was pared by 3 bases and J by 2 bases, with 7 bases between. The CDR3 nucleotides are TGTGCCAGTAGTATGAGGGGGCAAGAGACCCAGTACTTC. Residues: CASSMRGQETQYF.

This chain uses TRBV10-2 with TRBJ2-2, with 10 bases lining up with TRBD1. This CDR3 has 15 amino acids. Trimming took 6 bases from V and 4 from J; bases not matched to a gene: 5. From germline, CDR1 is WSHSY and CDR2 SAAADI. This chain's CDR3 is CASSQTGGGTGELFF. The CDR3, as DNA: TGCGCCAGCAGCCAGACAGGGGGCGGCACCGGGGAGCTGTTTTTT.

This chain uses TRBV2 with TRBJ2-5; weak D call: TRBD2 (5 bases). This CDR3 has 17 amino acids. Deletions cut 7 bases from V and 2 bases from J, with 23 bases between. From germline, CDR1 is SNHLY and CDR2 FYNNEI. CDR3 DNA: TGTGCCAGCAAGGAGGCCCCGACGGGGAGTGGGCAAGAGACCCAGTACTTC. This codes for CASKEAPTGSGQETQYF. The variable domain in full, with the rest retrieved from reference TRBV2 and TRBJ2-5, is EPEVTQTPSHQVTQMGQEVILRCVPISNHLYFYWYRQILGQKVEFLVSFYNNEISEKSEIFDDQFSVERPDGSNFTLKIRSTKLEDSAMYFCASKEAPTGSGQETQYFGPGTRLLVL.

In the case of this clone: Because the CDR3's place on the DNA is in doubt, the DNA is left out and the CDR3 is given as listed by TCRdb. V and J are TRBV18 and TRBJ2-3. The germline CDR1 and CDR2 sequences are KGHSH and LQKENI. The CDR3 comprises 14 residues, both ends counted. This chain's CDR3 is CASSPLSVPDTQYF.

This sequence joins TRBV6-6 and TRBJ2-5; tentative D call: TRBD1 (5 bases). Trimming removed 8 bases at V and 9 bases at J, with 16 bases between. CDR3 size: 12 residues. Germline V gene sequence: CDR1 MNHNY, CDR2 SVGAGI (reference sequence). The CDR3 spells CASGAQQASQYF. DNA of the CDR3: TGTGCCAGCGGGGCCCAACAGGCGTCCCAGTACTTC.

The chain combines TRBV5-1 with TRBJ1-2, with D maybe TRBD1 (6 bases). Germline V CDR1 and CDR2: SGHRS, YFSETQ. V was pared by 0 bases and J by 9 bases, with 18 bases between. The CDR3 spans 15 residues. The CDR3 loop is CASSLDSGEIISYTF. CDR3 DNA: TGCGCCAGCAGCTTGGATTCAGGGGAGATAATAAGCTACACCTTC.

This clone was seen a few times. This rearrangement joins TRBV7-6 to TRBJ1-2; perhaps TRBD1 as D (6 bases). Germline V gene sequence: CDR1 SGHVS, CDR2 FNYEAQ. The CDR3 is 14 residues long. Trimming cost V 5 bases and J 7 bases, with 17 bases left between them. CDR3 sequence: CASSPEGGAGGYTF. The CDR3 bases are TGTGCCAGCAGCCCAGAAGGGGGGGCGGGTGGCTACACCTTC.

The chain carries TRBV6-4 and TRBJ2-7; D uncertain. Trimming took off 2 bases at V and 2 bases at J, with 10 bases between the two ends. CDR1 is MRHNA and CDR2 is SNTAGT in the germline V gene. The CDR3 length is 14 residues. CDR3 loop: CASSDSRRPYEQYF. In DNA, the CDR3 is TGTGCCAGCAGTGACAGCCGTAGGCCCTACGAGCAGTACTTC.

This chain links TRBV27 with TRBJ2-7; weak D call: TRBD2 (6 bases). Germline CDR1 is MNHEY and CDR2 is SMNVEV (reference sequence). V was trimmed by 6 bases and J by 6 bases, leaving 15 bases between them. The CDR3 has 13 amino acids. The CDR3 protein is CASRLALGGEQYF. The CDR3 DNA follows: TGTGCCAGCAGGCTAGCGCTCGGTGGCGAGCAGTACTTC.

As for this clone: At the DNA level, this CDR3 is encoded by other sequences in the same sample as well. This chain joins TRBV30 and TRBJ1-4; unclear D gene. Between the trimmed V and J ends, which lost 0 bases and 7 bases, there was a span of 6 bases. The germline V gene has CDR1 GTSNPN and CDR2 SVGIG (reference sequence). The CDR3 extends over 12 amino acids. CDR3 amino acids: CAWSVGPEKLFF. The DNA of the CDR3 is TGTGCCTGGAGTGTCGGGCCTGAAAAACTGTTTTTT.

Of note for this clone: Within the sample, other DNA sequences also encode this same CDR3. The rearrangement joins TRBV5-1 to TRBJ2-7, with D perhaps TRBD2 (6 bases). This CDR3 contains 15 residues. Between the trimmed V and J ends, which lost 7 bases and 0 bases, there was a span of 17 bases. Germline loops: CDR1 SGHRS, CDR2 YFSETQ. The CDR3 loop reads CASSLGGSSSYEQYF. The CDR3 DNA reads as TGCGCCAGCTCCCTTGGGGGGAGCAGCTCCTACGAGCAGTACTTC.

The chain is built from TRBV7-6 and TRBJ2-5; 13 bases are shared with TRBD2. Germline V CDR1 and CDR2: SGHVS, FNYEAQ. The CDR3 consists of 16 residues. Trimming at V came to 5 bases and at J to 5 bases, leaving 8 bases not matched to a gene. The CDR3 DNA reads TGTGCCAGCAGCCCCGGACTAGCGGGGGTGATTGAGACCCAGTACTTC. It codes for CASSPGLAGVIETQYF.

The genes are TRBV2 and TRBJ1-2, with D perhaps matching TRBD1 (6 bases). The V and J ends lost 7 bases and 4 bases respectively, with 13 bases between them. The CDR3 length is 13 residues. Germline V CDR1 and CDR2: SNHLY, FYNNEI. The CDR3: CASKGGTGYGYTF. CDR3 DNA sequence: TGTGCCAGCAAGGGGGGTACGGGCTATGGCTACACCTTC.

The chain has TRBV2 and TRBJ2-7; D assignment may be TRBD1 or TRBD2 (5 bases each). The CDR3 is 13 amino acids. Germline CDR1 and CDR2: SNHLY and FYNNEI. V was shortened by 4 bases and J by 6 bases, with 13 bases between the two germline ends. The CDR3 spells CASSGGKSGEQYF. The DNA of the CDR3 is TGTGCCAGCAGTGGGGGGAAATCTGGCGAGCAGTACTTC.

This sequence joins TRBV4-1 and TRBJ2-5, with TRBD2 identical over 12 bases. Germline V gene sequence: CDR1 MGHRA, CDR2 YSYEKL. With 2 bases clipped from V and 13 bases from J, the junction kept 14 bases outside the gene matches. The CDR3 has 16 amino acids. The CDR3 nucleotides read TGCGCCAGCAGCCAACGACTAGCGGGAGATCCCCAATCTGGGTACTTC. It is translated as CASSQRLAGDPQSGYF.

The rearrangement links TRBV27 to TRBJ1-1; D unresolved. The CDR3 consists of 14 residues. Germline V gene lookup returns CDR1 MNHEY and CDR2 SMNVEV (reference sequence). V lost 0 bases and J lost 0, with 5 bases in between. CDR3 sequence: CASSLSQVNTEAFF. Here the CDR3 DNA reads TGTGCCAGCAGTTTATCCCAGGTGAACACTGAAGCTTTCTTT.

The rearrangement joins TRBV10-3 to TRBJ1-4, with D maybe TRBD1 (5 bases). The CDR3 has 14 residues. The germline CDR1 and CDR2 sequences are ENHRY and SYGVKD. The ends were cut back, 7 bases at V and 3 bases at J, with 12 bases in the middle. This chain's CDR3 is CAIKGQGANEKLFF. The DNA of the CDR3 is TGTGCCATCAAGGGGCAGGGTGCTAATGAAAAACTGTTTTTT.

About this clone itself: The sample contains more than one DNA sequence encoding this CDR3. The CDR3, as DNA: TGTGCCAGCAGCTTAAATTCCGGAAACACCATATATTTT. Amino acid sequence: CASSLNSGNTIYF. The rearrangement joins TRBV7-2 to TRBJ1-3; D ambiguous. Germline CDR1 SGHTA, CDR2 FQGNSA. The CDR3 is made up of 13 amino acids. V lost 2 bases to trimming and J lost 4 bases, with 6 bases between them.

This clone was seen once. This chain connects TRBV29-1 to TRBJ2-1, with 13 nucleotides matching TRBD2. CDR1 and CDR2 from the germline V gene are SQVTM and ANQGSEA. This CDR3 is 17 amino acids long. The J segment lost 0 bases and the V segment lost 6 bases, leaving 8 bases of the junction unmatched. CDR3: CSVQLAGGKSSYNEQFF. The CDR3 nucleotides are TGCAGCGTGCAACTAGCGGGAGGGAAGAGCTCCTACAATGAGCAGTTCTTC.

This clone appeared once. This sequence joins TRBV5-1 and TRBJ2-3; D is possibly TRBD1 (6 bases). The germline V gene encodes CDR1 SGHRS and CDR2 YFSETQ. Trimming left V 4 bases short and J 0 bases short, with 12 bases between. CDR3 length: 15 amino acids. The CDR3 loop is CASSPPTGSTDTQYF. CDR3 DNA sequence: TGCGCCAGCAGCCCGCCTACAGGGAGCACAGATACGCAGTATTTT.